The 24 T cell receptor beta chains below come from one sample, sequenced in a study of blood T cells in healthy people across ages. Sample-barcoded 5' priming and a J-beta primer mix drove a second PCR of 7 to 11 cycles. Via MiXCR, TCRdb re-called the 5' RACE reads, giving one row per CDR3 protein. The repertoire consists of fewer than 2 million distinct CDR3 sequences, with more than 35% occurring once and the leading ten covering 20% to 25%. Sequenced input: blood. These receptors originate from a human donor in good health.

The chain carries TRBV24-1 and TRBJ1-5; no firm D call. Germline V lookup: CDR1 KGHDR, CDR2 SFDVKD. The CDR3 covers 14 residues. V was shortened by 3 bases and J by 5 bases, with 10 bases between the two germline ends. CDR3 residues: CATSDTEGHQPQHF. The CDR3 DNA reads as TGTGCCACCAGTGATACGGAAGGTCATCAGCCCCAGCATTTT.

The genes are TRBV20-1 and TRBJ2-1; possible D gene TRBD1, 7 bases. V was cut by 1 base and J by 1 base, with 17 bases left in between. The CDR3 has 17 residues. Germline V CDR1 and CDR2: DFQATT, SNEGSKA (reference sequence). CDR3 loop: CSARVGQGGLSYNEQFF. The DNA for the CDR3 is TGCAGTGCTAGAGTGGGCCAGGGGGGCCTATCCTACAATGAGCAGTTCTTC.

This clonotype appeared a single time. J is TRBJ1-1 and V is TRBV10-3; tentative D call: TRBD1 (5 bases). V lost 7 bases and J 3 bases, leaving 15 bases between the germline ends. The CDR3 consists of 14 residues. The germline V gene has CDR1 ENHRY and CDR2 SYGVKD. CDR3 amino acids: CAIKQEYVDTEAFF. CDR3 nucleotides: TGTGCCATCAAACAGGAGTACGTGGACACTGAAGCTTTCTTT.

The chain employs TRBV9 and TRBJ1-2; 10 positions match TRBD1. The junction had 4 bases not matched to a gene; V was cut back by 3 bases and J by 8 bases. CDR1 is SGDLS, CDR2 YYNGEE, per germline. The CDR3 has 13 amino acids. The CDR3 region has the DNA TGTGCCAGCAGCGCTGGACAGGGGGAAGGCTACACCTTC. This gives the protein CASSAGQGEGYTF.

This clonotype occurred once. The J gene is TRBJ1-1, the V gene TRBV5-1; D gene ambiguous. The CDR3 runs 15 residues. Germline-derived CDR1 and CDR2 are SGHRS and YFSETQ. V was trimmed by 3 bases and J by 1 base, leaving 13 bases between them. The CDR3 nucleotides are TGCGCCAGCAGCTGGCCCCCCGAGGGGAACACTGAAGCTTTCTTT. Its protein product is CASSWPPEGNTEAFF.

In its sample, this clonotype was seen a few times. The chain recombines TRBV20-1 with TRBJ2-7, with 10 nucleotides matching TRBD1. Per germline, CDR1 DFQATT and CDR2 SNEGSKA (reference sequence). V shed 6 bases and J 5 bases; nucleotides not matched to a gene: 7. This CDR3 has 13 amino acids. The CDR3 is CSAGQGSSHEQYF. The CDR3 nucleotides read TGCAGTGCGGGACAGGGGAGTTCCCACGAGCAGTACTTC.

The V and J genes are TRBV4-3 and TRBJ2-6; D gene ambiguous. This CDR3 spans 18 amino acids. Germline-derived CDR1 and CDR2 are LGHNA and YSLEER. V was trimmed by 0 bases and J by 0 bases, leaving 12 bases between them. CDR3 residues: CASSQEDNRASGANVLTF. Here the CDR3 DNA reads TGCGCCAGCAGCCAAGAAGACAACCGCGCCTCTGGGGCCAACGTCCTGACTTTC.

Comments on this clonotype: This sequence may be a read error, since a much larger clone differs from it by one base. V and J are TRBV6-1 and TRBJ1-5; maybe TRBD1 (6 bases). This CDR3 contains 14 residues. Germline values: CDR1 MNHNS, CDR2 SASEGT. The CDR3 nucleotides read TGTGCCAGCAGTGGACAGGTTAGCAATCAGCCCCGGCATTTT. It is translated as CASSGQVSNQPRHF.

This clonotype appeared a few times. The J gene is TRBJ2-3, the V gene TRBV12-3 or TRBV12-4; the D is unclear. CDR3 length: 15 amino acids. Trimming took off 2 bases at V and 0 bases at J, with 9 bases between the two ends. The CDR3 spells CASSLWSASTDTQYF. The CDR3 DNA reads TGTGCCAGCAGTTTATGGTCGGCTAGCACAGATACGCAGTATTTT.

The rearrangement uses TRBV5-1 and TRBJ1-2, with D maybe TRBD1 (5 bases). The V end lost 3 bases, the J end lost 6 bases, and 15 bases lay between the germline ends. Germline CDR1 is SGHRS and CDR2 is YFSETQ. This CDR3 spans 14 amino acids. The CDR3 coding sequence is TGCGCCAGCAGCTGGAATCCGGACATGGATGGCTACACCTTC. It specifies CASSWNPDMDGYTF.

This clonotype has only a few counts. The chain uses TRBV12-5 and TRBJ2-5; TRBD1 matches 9 bases. Trimming removed 4 bases from V and 5 bases from J; junction bases left unmatched: 11. CDR1 is LGHNT, CDR2 FRNRAP, per germline. This CDR3 spans 16 amino acids. CDR3 DNA sequence: TGTGCTAGTGGTTCGTCAAAGGGACAGGGAAGCGAGACCCAGTACTTC. It yields the protein CASGSSKGQGSETQYF. Looking up the rest from reference TRBV12-5 and TRBJ2-5 gives the full variable domain: DARVTQTPRHKVTEMGQEVTMRCQPILGHNTVFWYRQTMMQGLELLAYFRNRAPLDDSGMPKDRFSAEMPDATLATLKIQPSEPRDSAVYFCASGSSKGQGSETQYFGPGTRLLVL.

Written as DNA, the CDR3 is TGTGCCAGCAGCTACACCGGGGGGGCCGCTAATGAGCAGTTCTTC. It encodes CASSYTGGAANEQFF. This chain uses TRBV5-6 with TRBJ2-1; 8 positions match TRBD2. J lost 7 bases, V lost 3 bases, and 9 bases had no gene match. The CDR3 has 15 residues. The germline CDR1 and CDR2 sequences are SGHDT and YYEEEE.

This clonotype turned up a few times. The V gene is TRBV29-1, the J gene TRBJ1-1, with D perhaps TRBD1 (5 bases). This CDR3 is built from 11 residues. V lost 8 bases to trimming and J lost 6 bases, with 13 bases between them. CDR1 is SQVTM and CDR2 is ANQGSEA in the germline V gene. CDR3 nucleotides: TGCAGCTGGGGGATCGGCCCTGAAGCTTTCTTT. Its translation: CSWGIGPEAFF.

About this clonotype itself: A read error may produce the germline difference seen at one junction end. This sequence joins TRBV4-3 and TRBJ2-1; tentatively, D is TRBD1 (6 bases). CDR1 and CDR2 (germline): LGHNA, YSLEER. The CDR3 sequence is 17 residues long. As DNA, the CDR3 is TGCGCTAGCAGCCCGTACCCTACTGGGGGCGGATACAATGAGCAGTTCTTC. Translation gives CASSPYPTGGGYNEQFF.

The chain is built from TRBV6-5 and TRBJ1-6; 9 nucleotides match TRBD1. This CDR3 region has 13 residues. Germline lookup yields CDR1 MNHEY and CDR2 SVGAGI. J lost 10 bases, V lost 8 bases, and 6 bases had no gene match. The DNA of the CDR3 is TGTGCCAGCGGCCGGACAGGGGAATCACCCCTCCACTTT. Amino acid sequence: CASGRTGESPLHF.

This clonotype was seen a handful of times. V usage is TRBV12-3 or TRBV12-4 and J usage is TRBJ2-1; TRBD2 agrees at 14 bases. This CDR3 comprises 18 residues. Unmatched junction bases numbered 6, after V lost 0 bases and J lost 5 bases. DNA of the CDR3: TGTGCCAGCAGTTTAGCGGGGACTAGCGGGGGCCTTGACAATGAGCAGTTCTTC. Translated, it gives CASSLAGTSGGLDNEQFF.

In this sample, this clonotype turned up once. The V call is TRBV7-2, the J call TRBJ1-2; weak D call: TRBD1 (5 bases). CDR3 length equals 15 residues. Trimming stripped 1 base from V and 2 bases from J, with 11 bases between. Germline CDR1 and CDR2: SGHTA and FQGNSA. CDR3 sequence: CASSLENRKNYGYTF. CDR3 DNA sequence: TGTGCCAGCAGCTTAGAAAACAGGAAGAACTATGGCTACACCTTC.

The gene calls are TRBV7-2 and TRBJ2-7, with TRBD1 identical over 9 bases. The V gene end was trimmed by 5 bases and the J gene end by 3 bases; junction bases not matched to a gene: 8. The germline CDR1 and CDR2 sequences are SGHTA and FQGNSA. CDR3 length: 15 residues. The CDR3 DNA sequence: TGTGCCAGCAGCGCAGGACAGGGGAATTGCTACGAGCAGTACTTC. It encodes CASSAGQGNCYEQYF.

The chain employs TRBV29-1 and TRBJ1-1; the match to TRBD1 covers 10 bases. Germline assignment: CDR1 SQVTM and CDR2 ANQGSEA. The CDR3 is 14 residues long. Trimming at V came to 6 bases and at J to 5 bases, leaving 9 bases not matched to a gene. The CDR3 bases are TGCAGCGTCGCCCGGGACAGGGGCGGGACTGAAGCTTTCTTT. Amino acid sequence: CSVARDRGGTEAFF.

The CDR3 spells CASSWGDSLLAGEQYF. The CDR3 DNA sequence: TGCGCCAGCAGCTGGGGGGACAGCCTCCTCGCCGGCGAGCAGTACTTC. This chain connects TRBV5-1 to TRBJ2-7, with D perhaps matching TRBD1 (7 bases). The germline gives CDR1 SGHRS, CDR2 YFSETQ. V lost 3 bases, J lost 6 bases, and 22 bases lay in between. The CDR3 totals 16 residues. Together with reference TRBV5-1 and TRBJ2-7, the CDR3 gives the full variable domain: KAGVTQTPRYLIKTRGQQVTLSCSPISGHRSVSWYQQTPGQGLQFLFEYFSETQRNKGNFPGRFSGRQFSNSRSEMNVSTLELGDSALYLCASSWGDSLLAGEQYFGPGTRLTVT.

The rearrangement uses TRBV7-2 and TRBJ2-7; D gene unclear. V lost 1 base and J 3 bases, leaving 7 bases between the germline ends. Germline V gives CDR1 SGHTA, CDR2 FQGNSA. The length of the CDR3 is 13 residues. CDR3 amino acids: CASSLDANYEQYF. The CDR3, as DNA: TGTGCCAGCAGCTTAGATGCGAACTACGAGCAGTACTTC. The full variable domain, rest sourced from reference TRBV7-2 and TRBJ2-7, is GAGVSQSPSNKVTEKGKDVELRCDPISGHTALYWYRQSLGQGLEFLIYFQGNSAPDKSGLPSDRFSAERTGGSVSTLTIQRTQQEDSAVYLCASSLDANYEQYFGPGTRLTVT.

In this sample, this clonotype turned up a few times. The J gene is TRBJ2-7, the V gene TRBV20-1; 8 nucleotides align to TRBD1. The germline V gene encodes CDR1 DFQATT and CDR2 SNEGSKA (reference sequence). This CDR3 has 14 residues. V lost 5 bases to trimming and J lost 0 bases; unmatched junction nucleotides: 6. The CDR3 DNA reads as TGCAGTGCTTTGGGACAGGCCCCCTCCTACGAGCAGTACTTC. As protein: CSALGQAPSYEQYF.

This chain joins TRBV4-1 and TRBJ2-7; TRBD2 matches at 7 bases. The V segment lost 0 bases and the J segment 5 bases; nucleotides outside the gene matches: 13. The CDR3 totals 17 residues. Per germline, CDR1 MGHRA and CDR2 YSYEKL. The CDR3 bases are TGCGCCAGCAGCCAAGAAGTGCGTGGAGGCGGGGGACACGAGCAGTACTTC. It is translated as CASSQEVRGGGGHEQYF.

This clonotype was found a few times. The chain carries TRBV5-1 and TRBJ2-3; TRBD2 aligns across 14 bases. V gave up 4 bases and J gave up 2 bases; unmatched junction bases: 3. Germline CDR1 SGHRS, CDR2 YFSETQ. This CDR3 region has 16 residues. The CDR3 nucleotides are TGCGCCAGCAGCAGACTAGCGGGGGGGATCACAGATACGCAGTATTTT. Translating it yields CASSRLAGGITDTQYF.